The 10 T cell receptor beta chains below come from one sample, sequenced in a study of blood T cells in healthy people across ages. With a J-beta primer mix and a sample-barcoded 5' primer, a second PCR ran about 6 to 11 cycles. TCRdb independently ran MiXCR on the 5' RACE reads; one entry per CDR3 protein. The sample contains about 1.4 million distinct CDR3 sequences, approximately 59% of which appear only once. What was sequenced was blood. The receptors originated from a man younger than 35 in good health.

Notes on this clonotype: At one of its ends the junction is not consistent with the germline gene, which may arise from a read error. The chain carries TRBV10-3 and TRBJ2-3; D is perhaps TRBD2 (5 bases). This CDR3 comprises 14 residues. Germline CDR1 reads ENHRY; CDR2 reads SYGVKD. The CDR3 loop reads CAITLGADTDTRYF. The DNA of the CDR3 is TGTGCCATCACTCTGGGAGCCGACACAGATACGCGGTATTTT.

This chain connects TRBV29-1 to TRBJ2-1, with 8 positions matching TRBD2. J gave up 5 bases and V 7 bases, and 7 bases lay outside the gene matches. Germline loops: CDR1 SQVTM, CDR2 ANQGSEA. The CDR3 loop spans 13 amino acids. The CDR3, as DNA: TGCAGCGGGGAGCGGGGGATCAACAATGAGCAGTTCTTC. It codes for CSGERGINNEQFF.

The rearrangement joins TRBV20-1 to TRBJ2-7, with TRBD2 matching over 10 bases. CDR1 is DFQATT, CDR2 SNEGSKA, per germline (reference sequence). The CDR3 extends over 15 amino acids. V shed 1 base and J 5 bases; nucleotides not matched to a gene: 8. The CDR3 region is CSARGLAGVHDEQYF. The CDR3 coding sequence is TGCAGTGCTAGAGGCCTAGCGGGAGTACACGACGAGCAGTACTTC.

The chain couples TRBV5-1 to TRBJ1-1, with D unclear. This CDR3 is 16 amino acids long. Germline V gives CDR1 SGHRS, CDR2 YFSETQ. Trimming removed 2 bases at V and 4 bases at J, with 18 bases between. The CDR3 coding sequence is TGCGCCAGCAGCTTAAGAACCACGGAAAGTGGCACTGAAGCTTTCTTT. Translating gives CASSLRTTESGTEAFF.

The chain uses TRBV27 and TRBJ1-5; no reliable D call. CDR3 length equals 13 residues. Germline loops: CDR1 MNHEY, CDR2 SMNVEV (reference sequence). Deletions cut 4 bases from V and 7 bases from J, with 11 bases between. DNA of the CDR3: TGTGCCAGCAGTTCCACCGTTTGGCAGCCCCAGCATTTT. This sequence encodes CASSSTVWQPQHF.

This clonotype occurred a few times. This chain links TRBV4-2 with TRBJ2-3, with no clear D. With 4 bases removed from V and 2 bases from J, the gap between germline ends came to 13 bases. CDR1 LGHNA and CDR2 YNFKEQ come from the germline V gene. This CDR3 comprises 15 residues. DNA for the CDR3: TGTGCCAGCAGCCCAACCGCTGACCCCACAGATACGCAGTATTTT. Its protein is CASSPTADPTDTQYF.

This clonotype was recorded once. In DNA, the CDR3 is TGCAGTGCTAGATCCCTCCGCTCGGGGAGTAAATCCTACGAGCAGTTCTTC. Translated: CSARSLRSGSKSYEQFF. The chain uses TRBV20-1 and TRBJ2-1, with D possibly matching TRBD2 (5 bases). Trimming pared 2 bases from V and 10 bases from J, leaving 27 bases between. The CDR3 spans 17 residues. Germline values: CDR1 DFQATT, CDR2 SNEGSKA (reference sequence).

The chain uses TRBV4-1 and TRBJ1-4, with a possible D match to TRBD1 (5 bases). V lost 3 bases to trimming and J lost 0 bases, with 14 bases between them. The CDR3 length is 17 residues. In germline, CDR1 is MGHRA, CDR2 YSYEKL. The CDR3 reads CASSQTEIGTTNEKLFF. CDR3 sequence (DNA): TGCGCCAGCAGCCAGACAGAGATCGGGACAACTAATGAAAAACTGTTTTTT.

This chain joins TRBV28 and TRBJ2-3; TRBD2 agrees at 7 bases. The CDR3 is 15 amino acids. The J segment lost 5 bases and the V segment lost 11 bases, leaving 16 bases of the junction unmatched. Per germline, CDR1 MDHEN and CDR2 SYDVKM. As DNA, the CDR3 is TGTGCCTCCTCCACATTAGCTAGCGGACAAGATACGCAGTATTTT. Encoded protein: CASSTLASGQDTQYF.

The chain recombines TRBV29-1 with TRBJ1-2; D remains unclear. V was trimmed by 5 bases and J by 3 bases, leaving 4 bases between them. CDR3 size: 10 residues. The germline V gene has CDR1 SQVTM and CDR2 ANQGSEA. CDR3 loop: CSVTDYGYTF. CDR3 DNA sequence: TGCAGCGTTACGGACTATGGCTACACCTTC.